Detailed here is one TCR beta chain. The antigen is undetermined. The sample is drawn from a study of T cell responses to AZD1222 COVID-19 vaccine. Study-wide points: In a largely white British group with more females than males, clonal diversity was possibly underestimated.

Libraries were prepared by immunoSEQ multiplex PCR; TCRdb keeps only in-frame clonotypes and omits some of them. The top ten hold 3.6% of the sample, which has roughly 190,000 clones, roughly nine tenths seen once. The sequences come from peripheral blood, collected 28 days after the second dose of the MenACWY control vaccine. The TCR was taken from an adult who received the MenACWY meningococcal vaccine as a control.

In DNA, the CDR3 is TGTGCCAGTAGTATACGGGGAAATTCACCCCTCCACTTT. Amino acids: CASSIRGNSPLHF. The chain is built from TRBV19 and TRBJ1-6; D is unresolved. Germline V gene sequence: CDR1 LNHDA, CDR2 SQIVND (reference sequence). The length of the CDR3 is 13 residues. The ends were cut back, 2 bases at V and 7 bases at J, with 6 bases in the middle. Using reference TRBV19 and TRBJ1-6 for the parts outside the CDR3, the full variable domain is DGGITQSPKYLFRKEGQNVTLSCEQNLNHDAMYWYRQDPGQGLRLIYYSQIVNDFQKGDIAEGYSVSREKKESFPLTVTSAQKNPTAFYLCASSIRGNSPLHFGNGTRLTVT.